The 4 T cell receptor beta chains presented below share a single source sample, sequenced in a study of blood T cell repertoires in COVID-19. Produced via immunoSEQ multiplex PCR; TCRdb's table is partial and in-frame only. The table records 220,000 or so clones, 80% to 90% of them present only once. The source material was PBMCs or T cells enriched from blood (not recorded which). These receptors came from a woman in her 50s with acute COVID-19.

V usage is TRBV21-1 and J usage is TRBJ1-5. TRBV21-1 is shown as a pseudogene. CDR3 size: 16 residues. The DNA for the CDR3 is TGTGCCAGCAGCAATAGGACTGATCATAGCAATCAGCCCCAGCATTTT. This gives the protein CASSNRTDHSNQPQHF.

The chain is built from TRBV19 and TRBJ2-7; 7 bases are a match to TRBD2. The CDR3 length is 14 residues. Germline values: CDR1 LNHDA, CDR2 SQIVND (reference sequence). The J segment lost 2 bases and the V segment lost 5 bases, leaving 6 bases of the junction unmatched. For the CDR3, the DNA is TGTGCCAGTAGTTTGTCTAGCGGAACCTACGAGCAGTACTTC. It is translated as CASSLSSGTYEQYF.

The CDR3 DNA sequence: TGTGCCAGCAGTTTGGACAGTAGAAGAGAAGCTTTCTTT. It codes for CASSLDSRREAFF. The chain links TRBV27 to TRBJ1-1, with D possibly matching TRBD1 (6 bases). V lost 3 bases and J 8 bases, leaving 13 bases between the germline ends. The CDR3 is 13 amino acids. CDR1 and CDR2 from the germline V gene are MNHEY and SMNVEV (reference sequence).

This sequence joins TRBV11-2 and TRBJ2-7, with D perhaps TRBD2 (7 bases). Trimming pared 6 bases from V and 4 bases from J, leaving 19 bases between. This CDR3 comprises 15 residues. Germline V CDR1 and CDR2: SGHAT, FQNNGV. CDR3 sequence reads: CASRTLGGRSYEQYF. In DNA form, the CDR3 reads TGTGCCAGCAGAACCTTGGGGGGGCGTTCGTACGAGCAGTACTTC.